The 9 T cell receptor beta chains below all came from one sample that was sequenced in a study of blood T cell repertoires in COVID-19. The method was immunoSEQ multiplex PCR; TCRdb's version includes in-frame clones alone and lacks a portion of them. Here the sample spans roughly 160,000 clones, approximately 83% being singletons. Sequenced sample: peripheral blood. These receptors all stem from an older man with active or convalescent COVID-19.

The chain uses TRBV7-2 and TRBJ1-5; D perhaps matches TRBD1 (6 bases). Germline CDR1 is SGHTA and CDR2 is FQGNSA. Trimming removed 3 bases from V and 1 base from J, with 10 bases in between. The CDR3 has 15 amino acids. CDR3 in DNA: TGTGCCAGCAGCTTGCAGGGGACGAGCAATCAGCCCCAGCATTTT. This encodes CASSLQGTSNQPQHF.

The gene calls are TRBV27 and TRBJ2-2; possibly TRBD2 for D (5 bases). There are 14 residues in the CDR3. Trimming took 3 bases from V and 5 from J, leaving 10 bases between them. CDR1 is MNHEY and CDR2 is SMNVEV in the germline V gene (reference sequence). This chain's CDR3 is CASSLRARTGELFF. CDR3 nucleotides: TGTGCCAGCAGTTTGAGGGCCAGGACCGGGGAGCTGTTTTTT.

A word on this clone: Other DNA sequences from this sample encode an identical CDR3 as well. The rearrangement links TRBV24-1 to TRBJ1-5; 7 nucleotides line up with TRBD1. Per the germline V gene, CDR1 is KGHDR and CDR2 is SFDVKD. This CDR3 is built from 13 residues. Unmatched junction bases numbered 2, after V lost 5 bases and J lost 5 bases. The CDR3 region is CATSGQGYQPQHF. The CDR3 bases are TGTGCCACCAGTGGACAGGGTTATCAGCCCCAGCATTTT.

The V gene is TRBV6-5, the J gene TRBJ2-7; D remains ambiguous. Germline lookup yields CDR1 MNHEY and CDR2 SVGAGI. The CDR3 has 13 residues. Trimming stripped 2 bases from V and 7 bases from J, with 12 bases between. This CDR3 reads CASSYTSTREQYF. DNA for the CDR3: TGTGCCAGCAGTTACACTTCGACTCGAGAGCAGTACTTC.

The chain joins TRBV5-1 to TRBJ2-7; 10 bases line up with TRBD1. The V gene's germline CDR1 is SGHRS and CDR2 YFSETQ. CDR3 length: 15 residues. V shed 6 bases and J 4 bases; nucleotides not matched to a gene: 10. CDR3 nucleotide sequence: TGCGCCAGCACCATCCCGGGACAGGGGTTTTACGAGCAGTACTTC. This codes for CASTIPGQGFYEQYF.

The rearrangement joins TRBV21-1 to TRBJ1-5. TRBV21-1 is assigned pseudogene status. The length of the CDR3 is 16 residues. The chain's CDR3 is CASSKGLVGSNQPQHF. The CDR3 DNA reads as TGTGCCAGCAGCAAGGGTCTCGTCGGGAGCAATCAGCCCCAGCATTTT.

The gene calls are TRBV19 and TRBJ2-1, with TRBD2 matching over 8 bases. Germline values: CDR1 LNHDA, CDR2 SQIVND (reference sequence). The CDR3 contains 15 residues. V lost 1 base, J lost 7 bases, and 6 bases stayed unmatched. Here the CDR3 reads CASSIVAGRVNEQFF. DNA for the CDR3: TGTGCCAGTAGTATAGTAGCGGGACGGGTGAATGAGCAGTTCTTC.

This chain uses TRBV27 with TRBJ1-4; the D gene is possibly TRBD1 (5 bases). CDR3 length: 14 residues. Trimming cost V 3 bases and J 7 bases, with 12 bases left between them. Germline V gives CDR1 MNHEY, CDR2 SMNVEV (reference sequence). The CDR3 reads CASSFPGKGEKLFF. The CDR3 DNA reads TGTGCCAGCAGTTTCCCAGGGAAGGGTGAAAAACTGTTTTTT.

The table lists this clone with a count of one. The CDR3 DNA follows: TGTGCCAGCAGCTTGGTTGACTGGAATGAAAAACTGTTTTTT. Its translation: CASSLVDWNEKLFF. V gene TRBV5-5 combines with J gene TRBJ1-4; no clear D gene. CDR1 SGHKS and CDR2 YYEKEE come from the germline V gene (reference sequence). V was clipped by 0 bases and J by 5 bases, with 8 bases between them. The length of the CDR3 is 14 residues.